The present TCR beta chain was sequenced within a study of blood T cells in healthy people across ages. The study, taken as a whole, reports: The study could not conclusively compare naive and antigen-experienced cells, given its unsorted PBMCs.

There are a few counts of this clonotype. The antigen is not known. A second PCR, run for roughly 7 to 11 cycles, used a sample-barcoded 5' primer plus a J-beta primer mix. Tags on each cDNA molecule came from a template-switch adaptor with 12 random nucleotides. Each of the samples gave a minimum of 3 million paired-end reads that contained CDR3. TCRdb independently ran MiXCR on the 5' RACE reads; one entry per CDR3 protein. The table lists about 1 million distinct CDR3 sequences, more than 35% of them singletons. Total RNA extracted from each sample amounted to at least 6 micrograms. The germline CDR1 and CDR2 sequences are LNHNV and YYDKDF (reference sequence). Trimming left V 1 base short and J 3 bases short, with 11 bases between. The CDR3 has 15 amino acids.

Material: blood. This TCR was sampled from a woman in her fifties or sixties in good health. The chain joins TRBV15 to TRBJ2-3; D is perhaps TRBD1 (6 bases). In DNA form, the CDR3 reads TGTGCCACCAGCAGAGGAGGGCAGGGGACAGATACGCAGTATTTT. Amino acids: CATSRGGQGTDTQYF. Full variable domain (rest looked up from reference TRBV15 and TRBJ2-3): DAMVIQNPRYQVTQFGKPVTLSCSQTLNHNVMYWYQQKSSQAPKLLFHYYDKDFNNEADTPDNFQSRRPNTSFCFLDIRSPGLGDTAMYLCATSRGGQGTDTQYFGPGTRLTVL.